This TCR beta chain was recorded in a study of CD4+ T cells in melanoma. Comments on this clone: Its antigen is unknown.

Only in-frame clones appear in the TCRdb table, and some are missing; sequencing was by immunoSEQ multiplex PCR. Found here are 17,000 or so clones, roughly 80% of them singletons; the top ten hold around 5%. Study results and limitations: A reported correlation linked neoantigen-specific CD4+ T cells to CD8+, macrophage and B cell function. Diverse differentiation states were reported for melanoma neoantigen-specific CD4+ T cells.

The CDR3 runs 15 residues. Germline-derived CDR1 and CDR2 are MGHDK and SYGVNS. V lost 4 bases and J lost 4; bases outside the gene matches: 8. The chain links TRBV25-1 to TRBJ2-7; 9 bases align to TRBD1. Sample: cells from a culture (not recorded whether cultured in vitro). This TCR was sampled from a human donor with melanoma. The CDR3 region is CASSGGTGNAYEQYF. CDR3 in DNA: TGTGCCAGCAGTGGCGGGACAGGGAACGCGTACGAGCAGTACTTC.